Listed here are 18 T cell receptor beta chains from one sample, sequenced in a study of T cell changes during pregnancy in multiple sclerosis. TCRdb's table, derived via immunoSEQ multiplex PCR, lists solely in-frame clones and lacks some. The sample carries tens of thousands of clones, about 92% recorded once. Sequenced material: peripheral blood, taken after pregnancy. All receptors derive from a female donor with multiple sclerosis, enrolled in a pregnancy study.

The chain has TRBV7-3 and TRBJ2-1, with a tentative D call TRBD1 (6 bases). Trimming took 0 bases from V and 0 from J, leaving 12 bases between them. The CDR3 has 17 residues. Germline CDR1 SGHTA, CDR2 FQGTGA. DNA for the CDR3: TGTGCCAGCAGCTTAACGAGGGGGTTGAGCTCCTACAATGAGCAGTTCTTC. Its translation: CASSLTRGLSSYNEQFF.

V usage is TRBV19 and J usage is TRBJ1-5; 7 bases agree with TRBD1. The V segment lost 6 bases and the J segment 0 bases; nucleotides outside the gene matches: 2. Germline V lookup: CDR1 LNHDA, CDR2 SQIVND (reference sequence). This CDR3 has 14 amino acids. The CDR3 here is CASRGTASNQPQHF. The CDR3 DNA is TGTGCCAGTAGAGGGACAGCTAGCAATCAGCCCCAGCATTTT.

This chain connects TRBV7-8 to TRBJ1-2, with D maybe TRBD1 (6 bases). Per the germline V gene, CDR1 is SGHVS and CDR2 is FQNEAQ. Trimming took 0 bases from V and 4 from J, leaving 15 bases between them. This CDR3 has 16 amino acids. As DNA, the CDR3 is TGTGCCAGCAGCTTAGCGCGGGGGGCACCAGTCTATGGCTACACCTTC. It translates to CASSLARGAPVYGYTF.

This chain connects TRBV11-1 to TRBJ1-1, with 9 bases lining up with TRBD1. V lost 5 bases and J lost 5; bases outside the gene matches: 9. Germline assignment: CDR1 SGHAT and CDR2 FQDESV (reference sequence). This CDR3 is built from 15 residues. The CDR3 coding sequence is TGTGCCAGCAGCCCGCAGGACAGGGGAGGGACTGAAGCTTTCTTT. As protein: CASSPQDRGGTEAFF.

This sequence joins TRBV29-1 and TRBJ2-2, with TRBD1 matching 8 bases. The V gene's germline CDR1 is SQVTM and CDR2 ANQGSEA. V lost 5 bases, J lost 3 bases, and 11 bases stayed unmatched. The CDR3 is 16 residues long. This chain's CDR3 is CSVPKQGVVDTGELFF. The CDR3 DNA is TGCAGCGTTCCTAAACAGGGGGTGGTGGACACCGGGGAGCTGTTTTTT.

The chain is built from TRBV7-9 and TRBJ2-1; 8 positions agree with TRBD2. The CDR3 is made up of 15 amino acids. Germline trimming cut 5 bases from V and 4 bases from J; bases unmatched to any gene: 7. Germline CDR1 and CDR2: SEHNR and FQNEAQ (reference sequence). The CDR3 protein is CASSPYGGDYNEQFF. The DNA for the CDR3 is TGTGCCAGCAGCCCCTACGGGGGGGATTACAATGAGCAGTTCTTC. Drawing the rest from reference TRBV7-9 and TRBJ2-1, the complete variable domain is DTGVSQNPRHKITKRGQNVTFRCDPISEHNRLYWYRQTLGQGPEFLTYFQNEAQLEKSRLLSDRFSAERPKGSFSTLEIQRTEQGDSAMYLCASSPYGGDYNEQFFGPGTRLTVL.

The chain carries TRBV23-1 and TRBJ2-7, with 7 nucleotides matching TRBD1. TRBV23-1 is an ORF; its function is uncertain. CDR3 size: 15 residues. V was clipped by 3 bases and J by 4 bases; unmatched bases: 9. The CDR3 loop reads CASSQFDRDSYEQYF. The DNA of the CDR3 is TGCGCCAGCAGTCAGTTCGACAGGGATTCTTACGAGCAGTACTTC.

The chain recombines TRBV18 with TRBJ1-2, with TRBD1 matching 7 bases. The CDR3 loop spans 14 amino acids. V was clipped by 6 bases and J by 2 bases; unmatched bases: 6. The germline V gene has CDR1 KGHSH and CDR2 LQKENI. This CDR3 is CASSPGQSNYGYTF. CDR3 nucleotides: TGTGCCAGCTCTCCGGGACAGTCCAACTATGGCTACACCTTC. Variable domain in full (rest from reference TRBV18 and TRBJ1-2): NAGVMQNPRHLVRRRGQEARLRCSPMKGHSHVYWYRQLPEEGLKFMVYLQKENIIDESGMPKERFSAEFPKEGPSILRIQQVVRGDSAAYFCASSPGQSNYGYTFGSGTRLTVV.

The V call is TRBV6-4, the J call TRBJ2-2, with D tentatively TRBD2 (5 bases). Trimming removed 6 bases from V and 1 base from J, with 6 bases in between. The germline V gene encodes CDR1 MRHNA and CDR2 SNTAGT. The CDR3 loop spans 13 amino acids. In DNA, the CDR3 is TGTGCCAGCAGCCGGGAGAACACCGGGGAGCTGTTTTTT. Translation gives CASSRENTGELFF.

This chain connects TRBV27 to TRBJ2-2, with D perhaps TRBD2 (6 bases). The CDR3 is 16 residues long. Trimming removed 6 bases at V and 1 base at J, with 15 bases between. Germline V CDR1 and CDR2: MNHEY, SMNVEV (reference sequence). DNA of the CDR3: TGTGCCAGCAGACAACCGGGACTCATGAACACCGGGGAGCTGTTTTTT. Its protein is CASRQPGLMNTGELFF.

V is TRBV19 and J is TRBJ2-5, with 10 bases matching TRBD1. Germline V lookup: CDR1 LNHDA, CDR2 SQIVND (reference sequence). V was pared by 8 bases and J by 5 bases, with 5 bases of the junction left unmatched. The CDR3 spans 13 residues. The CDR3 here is CASRDRGGETQYF. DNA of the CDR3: TGTGCCAGTCGGGACAGGGGAGGGGAGACCCAGTACTTC.

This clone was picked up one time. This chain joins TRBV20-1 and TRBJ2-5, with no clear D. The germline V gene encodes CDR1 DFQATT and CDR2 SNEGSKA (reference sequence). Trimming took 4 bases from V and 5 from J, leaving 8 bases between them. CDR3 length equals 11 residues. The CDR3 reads CSAINGETQYF. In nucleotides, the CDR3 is TGCAGTGCTATCAACGGGGAGACCCAGTACTTC.

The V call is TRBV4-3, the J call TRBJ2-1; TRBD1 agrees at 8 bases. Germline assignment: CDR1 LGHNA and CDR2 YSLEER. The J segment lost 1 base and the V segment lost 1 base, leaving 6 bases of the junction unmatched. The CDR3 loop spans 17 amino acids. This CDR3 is CASSQGTGLGSYNEQFF. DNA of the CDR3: TGCGCCAGCAGCCAAGGGACAGGGTTGGGGTCCTACAATGAGCAGTTCTTC.

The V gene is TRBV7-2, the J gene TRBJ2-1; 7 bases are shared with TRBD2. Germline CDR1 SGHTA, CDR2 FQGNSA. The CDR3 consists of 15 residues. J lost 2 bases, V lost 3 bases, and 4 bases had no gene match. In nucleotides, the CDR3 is TGTGCCAGCAGCTTGTCGGCGGGAGCCTACAATGAGCAGTTCTTC. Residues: CASSLSAGAYNEQFF.

Here the CDR3 DNA reads TGTGCCAGCAGCCCAGAGGACAGCCAGCTATATGGCTACACCTTC. Translated: CASSPEDSQLYGYTF. This rearrangement joins TRBV9 to TRBJ1-2; D is possibly TRBD1 (6 bases). Per germline, CDR1 SGDLS and CDR2 YYNGEE. The CDR3 consists of 15 residues. The V end was cut by 4 bases, the J end by 5 bases, with 18 bases between.

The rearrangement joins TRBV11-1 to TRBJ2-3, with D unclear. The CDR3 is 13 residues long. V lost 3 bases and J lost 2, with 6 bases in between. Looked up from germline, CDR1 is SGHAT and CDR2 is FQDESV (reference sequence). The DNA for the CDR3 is TGTGCCAGCAGCTTTAGCACCACAGATACGCAGTATTTT. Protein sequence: CASSFSTTDTQYF.

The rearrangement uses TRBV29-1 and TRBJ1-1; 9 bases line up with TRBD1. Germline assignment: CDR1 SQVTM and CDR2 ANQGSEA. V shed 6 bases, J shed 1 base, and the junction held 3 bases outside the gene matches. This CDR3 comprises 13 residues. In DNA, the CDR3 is TGCAGCGTAGCGGACAGGGGGAACACTGAAGCTTTCTTT. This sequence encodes CSVADRGNTEAFF.

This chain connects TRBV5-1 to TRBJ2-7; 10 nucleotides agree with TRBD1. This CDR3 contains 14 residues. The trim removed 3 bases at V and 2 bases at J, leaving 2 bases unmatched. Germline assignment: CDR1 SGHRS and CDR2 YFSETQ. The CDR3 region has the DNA TGCGCCAGCAGCTACGGACAGGGGGCCTACGAGCAGTACTTC. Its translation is CASSYGQGAYEQYF.